This T cell receptor beta chain emerged from a study of blood T cells in healthy people across ages (dated by TCRdb to the mid-2010s). Regarding the complete study: In model experiments, template switching captured about one uniquely barcoded TCR beta cDNA molecule for every two T cells. Age-related changes in TCR beta repertoire diversity were measured in the study by deep sequencing normalized with unique cDNA molecular identifiers. Donors were grouped into four age groups: young (average 16 years), middle-aged (roughly 37), aged (around 60) and long-lived (about 89). To avoid experimental bias, donors of different ages were randomly spread across the sequencing lanes. The study analyzed two additional independent replicas of 1 million unique cDNA reads from the same blood draw for two donors, one aged 18 to 29 and one aged 80 or older. Study-wide findings and limitations: Estimates of total diversity based on one million sequenced T cells were considered lower bounds and underestimates. The percentage of naive T cells measured by flow cytometry correlated strongly with observed TCR beta diversity. The CMV infection status of donors was not known, potentially confounding age-related changes in expanded clonotypes. Bulk unsorted PBMC profiling prevented conclusive comparison of naive and antigen-experienced compartments. As age increased, observed TCR beta diversity per million T cells dropped in a roughly linear way, and a significant reduction was already evident by age 40. The long-lived group showed more naive CD4+ T cells, fewer expanded clones and increased TCR diversity than the aged group, suggesting age selection.

Receptor amplification or capture employed 5' RACE. The reads were generated on an Illumina HiSeq 2500. A second roughly 6 to 12 cycle PCR used a sample-barcoded 5' primer and a J-beta primer mix. Each TCR beta cDNA molecule received a unique molecular identifier from a template-switch 5' adaptor carrying 12 random nucleotides. Each sample yielded at least 3 million CDR3-containing paired-end reads. First-strand cDNA was synthesized from all RNA with the Mint cDNA synthesis kit, primed by a TRBC-specific oligonucleotide. After uracil-DNA glycosylase treatment, a first 18-cycle PCR used universal primers M1SS and BC2_uni_R on all cDNA. The study's processing was this. For normalization, 1 million high-quality reads, each with a distinct molecular identifier, were randomly selected from each sample. Reads sharing molecular identifiers were discarded rather than binned into consensus sequences. MiTCR, with a Q25 quality threshold and the strictest error-elimination algorithm, was used for CDR3 identification, clonotype clustering and error correction. A nonparametric unseen species model with Euler transformation was used to estimate a lower bound on total TCR beta diversity. In TCRdb, the public reads were trimmed at Q25 with fastp and aligned with MiXCR, with productive beta chains retained. Rows with a matching CDR3 protein are joined into one entry that keeps the most common DNA and genes. These V and J calls derive from TCRdb rather than the authors' analysis. Present in this sample are about 1,500,000 distinct CDR3 sequences, roughly 27% of which were seen just once. 7.7% of the sample belongs to the ten largest clones.

Systemically healthy Caucasian individuals from Russia, over 30 in total and aged 6 to 90 years, were included as donors. About 10 milliliters of peripheral blood were drawn from each donor into EDTA-treated Vacutainer tubes. Ficoll-Paque density-gradient centrifugation was used to isolate PBMCs, with at least 6.5 million per sample. Trizol reagent was used to extract total RNA from the PBMCs, yielding at least 5 micrograms per sample. The percentages of naive CD45RAhigh/CD27high T cells were determined by flow cytometry on a PBMC aliquot from every donor. From its cysteine to its phenylalanine, the CDR3 spans 15 amino acids. The DNA shown is the 45-base CDR3, in frame from base 1. V drops 2 bases and J drops 4 bases, leaving 13 bases in between. In the germline V gene (reference sequence), CDR1 corresponds to MNHEY and CDR2 to SMNVEV. This clonotype has only a few counts. Its target antigen remains unknown. The record has no base qualities; no much larger clone is one base away.

Sequenced input: blood. This TCR came from a woman in her 30s in good health. This sequence uses TRBV27 and TRBJ2-3, with the D segment identity uncertain. The bases are TGTGCCAGCAGTTTAGGGAAAGAGATTTCAGATACGCAGTATTTT. Its product reads: CASSLGKEISDTQYF.